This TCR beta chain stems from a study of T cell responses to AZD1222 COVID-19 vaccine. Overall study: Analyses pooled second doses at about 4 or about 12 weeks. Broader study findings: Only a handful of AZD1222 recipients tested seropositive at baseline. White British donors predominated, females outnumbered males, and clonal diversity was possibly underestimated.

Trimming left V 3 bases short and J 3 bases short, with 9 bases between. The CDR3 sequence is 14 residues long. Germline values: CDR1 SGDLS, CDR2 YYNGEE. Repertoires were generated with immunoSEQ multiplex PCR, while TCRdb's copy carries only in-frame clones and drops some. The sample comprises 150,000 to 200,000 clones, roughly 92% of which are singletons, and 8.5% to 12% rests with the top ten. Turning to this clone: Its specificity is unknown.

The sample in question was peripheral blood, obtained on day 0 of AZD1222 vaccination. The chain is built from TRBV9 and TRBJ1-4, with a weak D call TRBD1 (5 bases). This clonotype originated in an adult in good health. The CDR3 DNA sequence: TGTGCCAGCAGCGAGGGGACGGCTAATGAAAAACTGTTTTTT. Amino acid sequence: CASSEGTANEKLFF.